A single sample gave rise to the 10 T cell receptor beta chains below, sequenced in a study of shared clonotypes between healthy human individuals. Clones were read by immunoSEQ multiplex PCR, and TCRdb kept only the in-frame ones, dropping some. The sample includes around 2,000,000 clones, approximately 94% seen only once; the top ten take around 1.7%. The naive CD8 population came from CD45RO-negative cells selected for CCR7, without terminally differentiated effector memory CD45RA+ cells. The specimen was naive CD8+ T cells from PBMCs. The receptor set was obtained from a young man in good health. Some clones in this sample may be carry-over from other donors' samples.

V is TRBV4-1 and J is TRBJ1-5, with D maybe TRBD1 (5 bases). This CDR3 comprises 17 residues. Trimming left V 1 base short and J 2 bases short, with 15 bases between. Germline values: CDR1 MGHRA, CDR2 YSYEKL. CDR3 DNA: TGCGCCAGCAGCCAAGTAACTCAGGGAGGAGGCAATCAGCCCCAGCATTTT. Translated, it gives CASSQVTQGGGNQPQHF.

In regard to this clone: A much larger clone lies a single base off, so this may be a read error. The chain joins TRBV27 to TRBJ2-2, with D unresolved. This CDR3 region has 13 residues. Germline V CDR1 and CDR2: MNHEY, SMNVEV (reference sequence). Trimming stripped 0 bases from V and 4 bases from J, with 3 bases between. The CDR3 bases are TGTGCCAGCAGTTTATCGACCACCGGGGAGCTGTTTTTT. Protein product: CASSLSTTGELFF.

The chain joins TRBV28 to TRBJ2-5; D is tentatively TRBD1 or TRBD2 (5 bases each). There are 16 residues in the CDR3. CDR1 is MDHEN and CDR2 is SYDVKM in the germline V gene. V was clipped by 2 bases and J by 1 base, with 14 bases between them. The CDR3 region has the DNA TGTGCCAGCAGTTTAGGGGCAGAAGGGACCCAAGAGACCCAGTACTTC. It is translated as CASSLGAEGTQETQYF.

The V gene is TRBV4-1, the J gene TRBJ2-3; D is perhaps TRBD1 or TRBD2 (5 bases each). Germline V gives CDR1 MGHRA, CDR2 YSYEKL. The V gene lost 0 bases and the J gene lost 2 bases, with 15 bases spanning the gap. This CDR3 comprises 17 residues. As DNA, the CDR3 is TGCGCCAGCAGCCAAGATCCGAGGGCAGGGATCACAGATACGCAGTATTTT. Its translation: CASSQDPRAGITDTQYF.

This chain links TRBV7-6 with TRBJ2-2, with unresolved D. Germline loops: CDR1 SGHVS, CDR2 FNYEAQ. V lost 5 bases, J lost 9 bases, and 13 bases lay in between. This CDR3 contains 13 residues. CDR3 in DNA: TGTGCCAGCAGCACGACCCCCGTCAGGGAGCTGTTTTTT. Protein sequence: CASSTTPVRELFF.

This clone has a single count. The V and J genes are TRBV7-9 and TRBJ2-1; 11 nucleotides match TRBD1. Per germline, CDR1 SEHNR and CDR2 FQNEAQ (reference sequence). The junction had 10 bases not matched to a gene; V was cut back by 5 bases and J by 7 bases. This CDR3 has 16 residues. Here the CDR3 DNA reads TGTGCCAGCAGCGTTGTGGGACAGGGGGAGAAAAATGAGCAGTTCTTC. Translated: CASSVVGQGEKNEQFF.

This clone has just one count. The genes are TRBV15 and TRBJ1-1, with 9 bases that match TRBD1. CDR1 and CDR2 from the germline V gene are LNHNV and YYDKDF (reference sequence). V shed 6 bases and J 3 bases; nucleotides not matched to a gene: 11. CDR3 length equals 16 residues. The CDR3: CATSITDRTGDTEAFF. CDR3 DNA: TGTGCCACCAGTATAACGGACAGGACAGGGGACACTGAAGCTTTCTTT.

The J gene is TRBJ2-7, the V gene TRBV5-4; 11 bases line up with TRBD2. J was trimmed by 6 bases and V by 4 bases; bases with no gene match: 6. The germline CDR1 and CDR2 sequences are SGHNT and YYREEE (reference sequence). The CDR3 is 14 amino acids. CDR3 bases: TGTGCCAGCAGCCTGCTAGCGGGGGGCGGCGAGCAGTACTTC. Translating gives CASSLLAGGGEQYF.

This clone has more than one count but fewer than ten. The chain links TRBV7-9 to TRBJ2-3; 11 bases agree with TRBD1. The J segment lost 6 bases and the V segment lost 3 bases, leaving 5 bases of the junction unmatched. Germline values: CDR1 SEHNR, CDR2 FQNEAQ (reference sequence). The CDR3 runs 15 residues. This CDR3 reads CASSLRTGGWDTQYF. CDR3 DNA sequence: TGTGCCAGCAGCTTGAGGACAGGGGGCTGGGATACGCAGTATTTT.

V is TRBV5-1 and J is TRBJ2-7, with 7 bases lining up with TRBD1. CDR3 size: 14 residues. Germline assignment: CDR1 SGHRS and CDR2 YFSETQ. V dropped 0 bases and J dropped 4; count of bases not matched to a gene: 4. DNA of the CDR3: TGCGCCAGCAGCTTGGAATACAGGGGATACGAGCAGTACTTC. Translating it yields CASSLEYRGYEQYF.